Listed here are 26 T cell receptor beta chains from one sample, sequenced in a study of T cell changes during pregnancy in multiple sclerosis. Clones were read by immunoSEQ multiplex PCR, and TCRdb kept only the in-frame ones, dropping some. The sample shows 45,000 to 55,000 clones, 80% to 95% of them seen only once. Material: CD4+ T cells from peripheral blood mononuclear cells, obtained after pregnancy. The receptors come from a female donor in good health, enrolled as a control in a pregnancy study.

The J gene is TRBJ2-1, the V gene TRBV7-2, with 10 bases aligning to TRBD2. CDR3 length equals 18 residues. The germline gives CDR1 SGHTA, CDR2 FQGNSA. V was pared by 1 base and J by 5 bases, with 11 bases of the junction left unmatched. CDR3: CASSLVGSGGPGDNEQFF. As DNA, the CDR3 is TGTGCCAGCAGCTTAGTGGGTAGCGGGGGGCCGGGGGACAATGAGCAGTTCTTC.

The rearrangement links TRBV6-5 to TRBJ1-5; TRBD1 matches at 11 bases. The CDR3 extends over 14 amino acids. Trimming took 6 bases from V and 6 from J; bases not matched to a gene: 4. Per germline, CDR1 MNHEY and CDR2 SVGAGI. The DNA for the CDR3 is TGTGCCAGCAGCCCCGGACAGGGGGCTCAGCCCCAGCATTTT. Its protein product is CASSPGQGAQPQHF.

This sequence joins TRBV19 and TRBJ1-6; D is possibly TRBD1 (6 bases). The CDR3 has 18 amino acids. V dropped 5 bases and J dropped 3 bases, with 20 bases sitting between them. Germline-derived CDR1 and CDR2 are LNHDA and SQIVND (reference sequence). The CDR3 loop is CASSPGGQGMIYNSPLHF. As DNA, the CDR3 is TGTGCCAGTAGTCCCGGGGGGCAGGGGATGATCTATAATTCACCCCTCCACTTT.

The gene calls are TRBV6-5 and TRBJ2-5, with D tentatively TRBD1 (6 bases). The germline gives CDR1 MNHEY, CDR2 SVGAGI. Trimming left V 0 bases short and J 4 bases short, with 9 bases between. The CDR3 has 14 residues. This CDR3 is CASSYSTGGETQYF. CDR3 DNA sequence: TGTGCCAGCAGTTACTCGACAGGAGGAGAGACCCAGTACTTC.

The chain has TRBV5-4 and TRBJ1-6; TRBD1 is a possible D gene (5 bases). There are 17 residues in the CDR3. With 1 base removed from V and 9 bases from J, the gap between germline ends came to 20 bases. The germline gives CDR1 SGHNT, CDR2 YYREEE (reference sequence). The CDR3 DNA reads TGTGCCAGCAGCTTGTTCGGCGGGACCCGCAGAAGTTCACCCCTCCACTTT. The encoded protein is CASSLFGGTRRSSPLHF. Based on the CDR3 plus reference TRBV5-4 and TRBJ1-6, the full variable domain is ETGVTQSPTHLIKTRGQQVTLRCSSQSGHNTVSWYQQALGQGPQFIFQYYREEENGRGNFPPRFSGLQFPNYSSELNVNALELDDSALYLCASSLFGGTRRSSPLHFGNGTRLTVT.

The chain has TRBV29-1 and TRBJ1-2; maybe TRBD1 (6 bases). V was trimmed by 1 base and J by 4 bases, leaving 10 bases between them. CDR3 length: 13 amino acids. Germline CDR1 reads SQVTM; CDR2 reads ANQGSEA. CDR3 region: CSVEGGRGYGYTF. CDR3 sequence (DNA): TGCAGCGTTGAAGGGGGCAGGGGCTATGGCTACACCTTC.

The chain couples TRBV18 to TRBJ2-3; possible D gene TRBD1, 5 bases. Germline V gene data show CDR1 as KGHSH and CDR2 as LQKENI. Between the trimmed V and J ends, which lost 6 bases and 6 bases, there was a span of 10 bases. The CDR3 totals 12 residues. The CDR3 protein is CASSLNRDTQYF. For the CDR3, the DNA is TGTGCCAGCTCCCTTAACAGGGATACGCAGTATTTT.

The J gene is TRBJ1-6, the V gene TRBV7-2; a weak D match, TRBD1 (5 bases). Looked up from germline, CDR1 is SGHTA and CDR2 is FQGNSA. The CDR3 runs to 16 residues. V lost 2 bases, J lost 7 bases, and 15 bases lay in between. CDR3 loop: CASSLNRGGGNSPLHF. Here the CDR3 DNA reads TGTGCCAGCAGCTTAAATCGGGGTGGGGGGAATTCACCCCTCCACTTT.

The chain recombines TRBV5-5 with TRBJ2-3; no definite D call. V lost 3 bases and J lost 5, with 13 bases in between. Germline V lookup: CDR1 SGHKS, CDR2 YYEKEE (reference sequence). This CDR3 has 14 residues. This CDR3 is CASSSPAARDTQYF. The CDR3 DNA is TGTGCCAGCAGCTCCCCTGCGGCTAGAGATACGCAGTATTTT.

V gene TRBV11-1 combines with J gene TRBJ2-1; TRBD2 matches 9 bases. With 2 bases clipped from V and 9 bases from J, the junction kept 17 bases outside the gene matches. This CDR3 comprises 18 residues. CDR1 SGHAT and CDR2 FQDESV come from the germline V gene (reference sequence). This CDR3 reads CASSLSRASGARTGEQFF. CDR3 coding DNA: TGTGCCAGCAGCTTAAGTCGTGCTAGCGGGGCCCGAACGGGTGAGCAGTTCTTC.

The rearrangement links TRBV28 to TRBJ2-7, with D perhaps TRBD1 (6 bases). Trimming shortened V by 5 bases and J by 0 bases, and 17 bases separated the two germline ends. CDR1 and CDR2 from the germline V gene are MDHEN and SYDVKM. The CDR3 totals 16 residues. The CDR3 is CASSGFWGPSSYEQYF. CDR3 bases: TGTGCCAGCAGTGGGTTCTGGGGGCCGAGCTCCTACGAGCAGTACTTC. The full variable domain, completed using reference TRBV28 and TRBJ2-7, is DVKVTQSSRYLVKRTGEKVFLECVQDMDHENMFWYRQDPGLGLRLIYFSYDVKMKEKGDIPEGYSVSREKKERFSLILESASTNQTSMYLCASSGFWGPSSYEQYFGPGTRLTVT.

The V call is TRBV7-2, the J call TRBJ2-2, with a tentative D call TRBD1 (6 bases). The CDR3 contains 13 residues. The germline CDR1 and CDR2 sequences are SGHTA and FQGNSA. Deletions cut 1 base from V and 10 bases from J, with 10 bases between. CDR3 sequence (DNA): TGTGCCAGCAGCTTAGGTTGGGGGCTGGAGCTGTTTTTT. Amino acid sequence: CASSLGWGLELFF.

The rearrangement joins TRBV14 to TRBJ2-7, with D maybe TRBD1 (5 bases). The germline V and J ends were trimmed by 8 bases and 5 bases, with 10 bases remaining between them. This CDR3 comprises 11 residues. Germline CDR1 SGHDN, CDR2 FVKESK. This chain's CDR3 is CASSNRNEQYF. DNA for the CDR3: TGTGCCAGCTCGAACAGGAACGAGCAGTACTTC.

The chain recombines TRBV7-2 with TRBJ2-3; TRBD2 matches 7 bases. The J segment lost 2 bases and the V segment lost 1 base, leaving 6 bases of the junction unmatched. CDR3 size: 16 residues. Per the germline V gene, CDR1 is SGHTA and CDR2 is FQGNSA. The CDR3: CASSLVWGGYTDTQYF. The CDR3 bases are TGTGCCAGCAGCTTAGTTTGGGGGGGATACACAGATACGCAGTATTTT.

The gene calls are TRBV15 and TRBJ1-5; possible D gene TRBD1, 5 bases. CDR3 length equals 15 residues. CDR1 is LNHNV, CDR2 YYDKDF, per germline (reference sequence). V gave up 4 bases and J gave up 2 bases, with 12 bases separating them. The CDR3 sequence is CATSTRTPGNQPQHF. CDR3 in DNA: TGTGCCACCAGCACTAGGACACCCGGCAATCAGCCCCAGCATTTT.

This chain links TRBV7-9 with TRBJ1-4, with 7 positions matching TRBD1. The length of the CDR3 is 17 residues. V shed 7 bases, J shed 7 bases, and the junction held 18 bases outside the gene matches. Germline-derived CDR1 and CDR2 are SEHNR and FQNEAQ (reference sequence). The chain's CDR3 is CASNIGGRTGGGEKLFF. The DNA of the CDR3 is TGTGCCAGCAACATAGGGGGACGGACAGGTGGTGGTGAAAAACTGTTTTTT.

The chain joins TRBV7-8 to TRBJ1-5; 7 bases agree with TRBD1. Germline values: CDR1 SGHVS, CDR2 FQNEAQ. This CDR3 is built from 17 residues. V lost 4 bases to trimming and J lost 2 bases; unmatched junction nucleotides: 11. This CDR3 is CASSSQSTGSGNQPQHF. The CDR3 nucleotides are TGTGCCAGCAGCTCCCAGTCGACAGGGAGCGGCAATCAGCCCCAGCATTTT.

This chain links TRBV28 with TRBJ1-6, with TRBD1 identical over 9 bases. V was pared by 7 bases and J by 11 bases, with 15 bases of the junction left unmatched. Germline CDR1 MDHEN, CDR2 SYDVKM. This CDR3 is 16 amino acids long. CDR3 in amino acids: CASNPMSGQGKAPLHF. The CDR3 region has the DNA TGTGCCAGCAACCCGATGTCGGGACAGGGTAAGGCACCCCTCCACTTT. The variable domain in full, with the rest retrieved from reference TRBV28 and TRBJ1-6, is DVKVTQSSRYLVKRTGEKVFLECVQDMDHENMFWYRQDPGLGLRLIYFSYDVKMKEKGDIPEGYSVSREKKERFSLILESASTNQTSMYLCASNPMSGQGKAPLHFGNGTRLTVT.

The CDR3 is CASSYGGNEKLFF. The CDR3 DNA sequence: TGTGCCAGCAGTTACGGCGGGAATGAAAAACTGTTTTTT. This chain uses TRBV6-5 with TRBJ1-4; D ambiguous. V was trimmed by 2 bases and J by 5 bases, leaving 6 bases between them. This CDR3 spans 13 amino acids. Germline-derived CDR1 and CDR2 are MNHEY and SVGAGI.

The chain couples TRBV27 to TRBJ1-1; a possible D gene is TRBD1 (6 bases). There are 15 residues in the CDR3. The V end was cut by 5 bases, the J end by 1 base, with 14 bases between. From germline, CDR1 is MNHEY and CDR2 SMNVEV (reference sequence). CDR3 in amino acids: CASSPRQAGNTEAFF. CDR3 in DNA: TGTGCCAGCAGTCCCAGACAGGCCGGGAACACTGAAGCTTTCTTT.

This chain links TRBV5-1 with TRBJ2-1; D perhaps matches TRBD1 (5 bases). The germline CDR1 and CDR2 sequences are SGHRS and YFSETQ. CDR3 length equals 12 residues. Trimming left V 5 bases short and J 6 bases short, with 9 bases between. CDR3 DNA sequence: TGCGCCAGCAGTTTAGGGGTCAATGAGCAGTTCTTC. It codes for CASSLGVNEQFF. Complete variable domain (other parts from reference TRBV5-1 and TRBJ2-1): KAGVTQTPRYLIKTRGQQVTLSCSPISGHRSVSWYQQTPGQGLQFLFEYFSETQRNKGNFPGRFSGRQFSNSRSEMNVSTLELGDSALYLCASSLGVNEQFFGPGTRLTVL.

The chain joins TRBV18 to TRBJ1-2; D ambiguous. The V end lost 1 base, the J end lost 6 bases, and 6 bases lay between the germline ends. Germline V gene sequence: CDR1 KGHSH, CDR2 LQKENI. The CDR3 contains 12 residues. The DNA of the CDR3 is TGTGCCAGCTCACCACTGGAGCATGGCTACACCTTC. This sequence encodes CASSPLEHGYTF.

The rearrangement uses TRBV4-1 and TRBJ2-2, with D uncertain. Between the trimmed V and J ends, which lost 2 bases and 1 base, there was a span of 5 bases. The CDR3 consists of 14 residues. The germline gives CDR1 MGHRA, CDR2 YSYEKL. The CDR3 coding sequence is TGCGCCAGCAGCCAAAGGAGGAACACCGGGGAGCTGTTTTTT. As protein: CASSQRRNTGELFF.

The rearrangement uses TRBV28 and TRBJ1-5; tentatively, D is TRBD1 (6 bases). Germline V gives CDR1 MDHEN, CDR2 SYDVKM. V was trimmed by 7 bases and J by 2 bases, leaving 15 bases between them. The length of the CDR3 is 15 residues. The CDR3 loop is CASTLPYRGNQPQHF. The DNA of the CDR3 is TGTGCCAGCACCTTACCGTACAGGGGCAATCAGCCCCAGCATTTT.

The rearrangement uses TRBV4-3 and TRBJ2-3; TRBD2 matches 11 bases. Germline CDR1 reads LGHNA; CDR2 reads YSLEER. CDR3 length: 17 residues. V lost 4 bases, J lost 4 bases, and 10 bases stayed unmatched. In nucleotides, the CDR3 is TGCGCCAGCAGCCCAACGATAGCGGGGGGGCCTGCAGATACGCAGTATTTT. Amino acids: CASSPTIAGGPADTQYF.

The CDR3, as DNA: TGTGCCAGCCGGGACAGGGCGGGGGAAGCTTTCTTT. Translation gives CASRDRAGEAFF. The gene calls are TRBV25-1 and TRBJ1-1, with TRBD1 identical over 9 bases. This CDR3 contains 12 residues. CDR1 MGHDK and CDR2 SYGVNS come from the germline V gene. The V gene end was trimmed by 8 bases and the J gene end by 8 bases; junction bases not matched to a gene: 6.